The T cell receptor beta chain described here comes from a study of early T cells in non-severe SARS-CoV-2 infection. About the study: Sequencing input comprised bulk RNA from unsorted whole blood; chain pairing was not available. Findings and caveats of the study: There was a bias toward anti-spike CD8 responses in VDJdb matching, which missed private and CD4 specificities.

There are many counts of this clonotype. Antigen: not known. The TCR library protocol attached unique molecular identifiers to the individual cDNA molecules. TCRdb re-analysed the 5' RACE reads in MiXCR, keeping a single row per CDR3 protein. The table lists around 57,000 distinct CDR3 sequences, 6% to 7% of them singletons. CDR3 length: 13 amino acids. Germline V CDR1 and CDR2: DFQATT, SNEGSKA (reference sequence). The V and J ends lost 0 bases and 7 bases respectively, with 10 bases between them. The sample was whole blood. This clonotype was obtained from an adult who was a healthcare worker with PCR-confirmed SARS-CoV-2 infection or an uninfected control (not recorded which). V gene TRBV20-1 combines with J gene TRBJ2-1, with D possibly TRBD1 on 6 matching bases. The DNA of the CDR3 is TGCAGTGCTAGAGATTTGAGGGGGAATGAGCAGTTCTTC. This translates into CSARDLRGNEQFF.